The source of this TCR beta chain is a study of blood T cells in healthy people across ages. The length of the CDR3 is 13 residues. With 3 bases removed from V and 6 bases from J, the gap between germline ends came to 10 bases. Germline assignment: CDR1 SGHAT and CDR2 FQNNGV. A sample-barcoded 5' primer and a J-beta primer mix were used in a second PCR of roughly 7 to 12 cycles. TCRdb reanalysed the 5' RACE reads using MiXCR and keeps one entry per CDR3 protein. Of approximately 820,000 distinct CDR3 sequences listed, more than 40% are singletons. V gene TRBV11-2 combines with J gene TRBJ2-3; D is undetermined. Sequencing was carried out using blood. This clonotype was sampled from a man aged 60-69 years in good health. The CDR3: CASSFGSSDTQYF. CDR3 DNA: TGTGCCAGCAGCTTCGGTAGCAGCGATACGCAGTATTTT.